The clone carrying this TCR beta chain was detected a few times. The sample is drawn from a study of PD-1 blockade in classical Hodgkin lymphoma. Trimming pared 7 bases from V and 6 bases from J, leaving 16 bases between. This CDR3 is built from 14 residues. The germline V gene has CDR1 MDHEN and CDR2 SYDVKM. All trial patients relapsed after autologous stem cell transplantation. Generated by immunoSEQ multiplex PCR, the TCRdb table keeps only in-frame clones and is missing some. The sample lists 20,000 to 25,000 clones, 75% to 85% occurring once. The source was peripheral blood mononuclear cells (PBMCs), collected before the second cycle of nivolumab. This chain links TRBV28 with TRBJ1-5; possible D gene TRBD1, 5 bases. The receptor was derived from a human donor with classical Hodgkin lymphoma. CDR3 protein: CASKAGRLSQPQHF. As DNA, the CDR3 is TGTGCCAGCAAGGCAGGGAGGCTCAGTCAGCCCCAGCATTTT.